The 20 T cell receptor beta chains reported below all come from one sample, sequenced in a study of shared clonotypes between healthy human individuals. Method: immunoSEQ multiplex PCR; TCRdb's copy keeps in-frame clones and lacks some. This sample has under 550,000 clones; almost 97% occur once, and the top ten carry 0.06%. The sequencing input was naive CD4+ T cells sorted from blood. The subset denotes: CD45RA+ positively selected. These receptors were taken from a woman in her 30s in good health.

This chain joins TRBV5-1 and TRBJ2-7; 9 bases map to TRBD1. The V gene's germline CDR1 is SGHRS and CDR2 YFSETQ. The V segment lost 2 bases and the J segment 2 bases; nucleotides outside the gene matches: 5. CDR3 size: 15 residues. The CDR3 is CASSFTGGFPYEQYF. The CDR3 nucleotides are TGCGCCAGCAGCTTCACAGGGGGCTTTCCCTACGAGCAGTACTTC. The whole variable domain, filled in from reference TRBV5-1 and TRBJ2-7, reads KAGVTQTPRYLIKTRGQQVTLSCSPISGHRSVSWYQQTPGQGLQFLFEYFSETQRNKGNFPGRFSGRQFSNSRSEMNVSTLELGDSALYLCASSFTGGFPYEQYFGPGTRLTVT.

The V and J genes are TRBV2 and TRBJ2-7; 7 bases are a match to TRBD2. V lost 9 bases and J lost 0; bases outside the gene matches: 8. CDR3 size: 14 residues. Germline assignment: CDR1 SNHLY and CDR2 FYNNEI. CDR3 DNA: TGTGCCAGTTCGGGAGGAACTACCTCCTACGAGCAGTACTTC. This sequence encodes CASSGGTTSYEQYF. Based on the CDR3 plus reference TRBV2 and TRBJ2-7, the full variable domain is EPEVTQTPSHQVTQMGQEVILRCVPISNHLYFYWYRQILGQKVEFLVSFYNNEISEKSEIFDDQFSVERPDGSNFTLKIRSTKLEDSAMYFCASSGGTTSYEQYFGPGTRLTVT.

This chain connects TRBV28 to TRBJ2-5, with D unresolved. The last part of the DNA fits TRBJ2-7 better; the J call may be wrong. This CDR3 spans 13 amino acids. CDR1 and CDR2 from the germline V gene are MDHEN and SYDVKM. The CDR3 region has the DNA TGTGCCAGCAGTTCCCCCCAAAACTACGAGCAGTACTTC. Translating it yields CASSSPQNYEQYF.

The rearrangement links TRBV28 to TRBJ1-1; the D gene is possibly TRBD1 (6 bases). This CDR3 spans 13 amino acids. Germline CDR1 and CDR2: MDHEN and SYDVKM. With 4 bases removed from V and 9 bases from J, the gap between germline ends came to 15 bases. This chain's CDR3 is CASSSLPGVQAFF. The CDR3 coding sequence is TGTGCCAGCAGTTCCCTCCCAGGGGTCCAAGCTTTCTTT. The full variable domain, with the rest looked up from reference TRBV28 and TRBJ1-1, is DVKVTQSSRYLVKRTGEKVFLECVQDMDHENMFWYRQDPGLGLRLIYFSYDVKMKEKGDIPEGYSVSREKKERFSLILESASTNQTSMYLCASSSLPGVQAFFGQGTRLTVV.

The gene calls are TRBV2 and TRBJ1-3; no definite D call. The CDR3 contains 15 residues. V lost 5 bases and J lost 3, with 14 bases in between. Germline values: CDR1 SNHLY, CDR2 FYNNEI. The CDR3 region is CASSLQTSGGNTIYF. CDR3 nucleotides: TGTGCCAGCAGTCTCCAAACCTCTGGTGGAAACACCATATATTTT.

The V and J genes are TRBV19 and TRBJ2-7, with 12 nucleotides matching TRBD2. The CDR3 totals 15 residues. Germline V gene sequence: CDR1 LNHDA, CDR2 SQIVND (reference sequence). V dropped 5 bases and J dropped 2; count of bases not matched to a gene: 4. The CDR3: CASSLLAGGAYEQYF. The CDR3 bases are TGTGCCAGTAGTCTTCTAGCGGGAGGGGCCTACGAGCAGTACTTC.

This chain joins TRBV10-3 and TRBJ2-1; 7 nucleotides match TRBD2. V was clipped by 10 bases and J by 0 bases; unmatched bases: 6. Germline loops: CDR1 ENHRY, CDR2 SYGVKD. There are 14 residues in the CDR3. CDR3 sequence (DNA): TGTGCCAGTAACCGGGACTACTCCTACAATGAGCAGTTCTTC. It is translated as CASNRDYSYNEQFF.

This clone was detected only once. V and J are TRBV27 and TRBJ2-7; 11 bases agree with TRBD2. Trimming at V came to 10 bases and at J to 1 base, leaving 9 bases not matched to a gene. Per the germline V gene, CDR1 is MNHEY and CDR2 is SMNVEV (reference sequence). The CDR3 consists of 15 residues. The CDR3: CATTTGTSGSYEQYF. CDR3 coding DNA: TGTGCCACCACCACCGGGACTAGCGGATCCTACGAGCAGTACTTC.

The chain employs TRBV4-1 and TRBJ2-1, with TRBD1 identical over 8 bases. The trim removed 2 bases at V and 6 bases at J, leaving 3 bases unmatched. This CDR3 is built from 14 residues. CDR1 MGHRA and CDR2 YSYEKL come from the germline V gene. In DNA form, the CDR3 reads TGCGCCAGCAGCCAACCTACAGGGGGCAATGAGCAGTTCTTC. Translating it yields CASSQPTGGNEQFF.

The CDR3 spells CASSSRGLGNTIYF. In nucleotides, the CDR3 is TGTGCCAGCAGTTCCAGGGGGCTGGGAAACACCATATATTTT. The V and J genes are TRBV28 and TRBJ1-3, with 8 nucleotides matching TRBD1. J lost 4 bases, V lost 4 bases, and 3 bases had no gene match. Germline V CDR1 and CDR2: MDHEN, SYDVKM. The CDR3 runs 14 residues.

This clone has only one observation. This rearrangement joins TRBV2 to TRBJ1-5; D is uncertain. Deletions cut 0 bases from V and 6 bases from J, with 9 bases between. Germline V lookup: CDR1 SNHLY, CDR2 FYNNEI. The CDR3 extends over 14 amino acids. CDR3 sequence: CASSEALQVQPQHF. The CDR3 bases are TGTGCCAGCAGTGAAGCGCTTCAGGTTCAGCCCCAGCATTTT. Complete variable domain (other parts from reference TRBV2 and TRBJ1-5): EPEVTQTPSHQVTQMGQEVILRCVPISNHLYFYWYRQILGQKVEFLVSFYNNEISEKSEIFDDQFSVERPDGSNFTLKIRSTKLEDSAMYFCASSEALQVQPQHFGDGTRLSIL.

The chain uses TRBV7-9 and TRBJ2-7; the match to TRBD2 covers 9 bases. Trimming took 3 bases from V and 5 from J; bases not matched to a gene: 17. The CDR3 totals 18 residues. Germline assignment: CDR1 SEHNR and CDR2 FQNEAQ (reference sequence). The CDR3 spells CASSFSAGGTGRPNEQYF. The CDR3 region has the DNA TGTGCCAGCAGCTTTTCAGCGGGAGGAACTGGGCGTCCTAACGAGCAGTACTTC.

This chain links TRBV18 with TRBJ1-3; D uncertain. Germline V gives CDR1 KGHSH, CDR2 LQKENI. The CDR3 totals 15 residues. V was clipped by 1 base and J by 0 bases, with 7 bases between them. Here the CDR3 DNA reads TGTGCCAGCTCACCACTGCTAAACTCTGGAAACACCATATATTTT. Its protein is CASSPLLNSGNTIYF.

This chain joins TRBV7-9 and TRBJ2-6; no clear D gene. This CDR3 has 12 amino acids. Between the trimmed V and J ends, which lost 5 bases and 4 bases, there was a span of 3 bases. Per germline, CDR1 SEHNR and CDR2 FQNEAQ (reference sequence). CDR3: CASSPGANVLTF. In nucleotides, the CDR3 is TGTGCCAGCAGCCCCGGGGCCAACGTCCTGACTTTC.

The chain joins TRBV18 to TRBJ1-1, with TRBD1 matching over 8 bases. The CDR3 runs to 15 residues. The germline gives CDR1 KGHSH, CDR2 LQKENI. V dropped 3 bases and J dropped 1; count of bases not matched to a gene: 4. CDR3 in amino acids: CASSPGQVTNTEAFF. DNA of the CDR3: TGTGCCAGCTCACCGGGACAGGTAACGAACACTGAAGCTTTCTTT.

J is TRBJ1-3 and V is TRBV13; tentatively, D is TRBD1 (6 bases). Germline values: CDR1 PRHDT, CDR2 FYEKMQ (reference sequence). This CDR3 spans 16 amino acids. Trimming took off 5 bases at V and 3 bases at J, with 17 bases between the two ends. CDR3 DNA sequence: TGTGCCAGCAGCCCCACCGGGGGGGCGCATGGAAACACCATATATTTT. It specifies CASSPTGGAHGNTIYF. The whole variable domain, filled in from reference TRBV13 and TRBJ1-3, reads AAGVIQSPRHLIKEKRETATLKCYPIPRHDTVYWYQQGPGQDPQFLISFYEKMQSDKGSIPDRFSAQQFSDYHSELNMSSLELGDSALYFCASSPTGGAHGNTIYFGEGSWLTVV.

This chain connects TRBV27 to TRBJ2-7, with 8 bases identical to TRBD1. This CDR3 spans 14 amino acids. Trimming took 5 bases from V and 5 from J; bases not matched to a gene: 8. Per the germline V gene, CDR1 is MNHEY and CDR2 is SMNVEV (reference sequence). The CDR3 here is CASSLIPGGNEQYF. The CDR3 DNA is TGTGCCAGCAGTCTCATTCCAGGGGGCAACGAGCAGTACTTC.

This clone was detected only once. V gene TRBV6-4 combines with J gene TRBJ2-5, with D hard to call. This CDR3 spans 12 amino acids. Per the germline V gene, CDR1 is MRHNA and CDR2 is SNTAGT. The V end lost 6 bases, the J end lost 4 bases, and 9 bases lay between the germline ends. In DNA, the CDR3 is TGTGCCAGCAGAACCCTCAGAGAGACCCAGTACTTC. Amino acid sequence: CASRTLRETQYF.

This CDR3 reads CAGGRDRNTEAFF. The CDR3 DNA reads as TGTGCCGGGGGGCGGGACAGGAACACTGAAGCTTTCTTT. The chain employs TRBV28 and TRBJ1-1; the match to TRBD1 covers 7 bases. CDR3 length: 13 amino acids. From germline, CDR1 is MDHEN and CDR2 SYDVKM. The J segment lost 1 base and the V segment lost 11 bases, leaving 7 bases of the junction unmatched.

The chain uses TRBV29-1 and TRBJ2-5; the D gene could be TRBD1 or TRBD2 (5 bases each). CDR1 SQVTM and CDR2 ANQGSEA come from the germline V gene. The CDR3 has 15 amino acids. V lost 5 bases to trimming and J lost 3 bases, with 19 bases between them. In DNA, the CDR3 is TGCAGCGTTCATTACGGGGCCCGGAAGGAAGAGACCCAGTACTTC. Amino acids: CSVHYGARKEETQYF.